This T cell receptor beta chain was identified during a study of beta chain features in type 1 diabetes. Regarding the study as a whole: All four CD4+ subsets of Type 1 diabetes patients contained TCRB CDR3s that were moderately but significantly shorter.

Using CD45RO/CCR7/CD25/CD127/CD95/CD27, CD4+ naive, central memory, regulatory and stem cell-like memory cells were sorted. CDR1 is SQVTM and CDR2 is ANQGSEA in the germline V gene. The CDR3 length is 15 residues. V was trimmed by 6 bases and J by 5 bases, leaving 22 bases between them. Reverse transcribing all isolated RNA meant expressed TCRB transcripts were sequenced. Sequencing used immunoSEQ multiplex PCR; TCRdb keeps in-frame clones, though not all of them. Among tens of thousands of clones listed, approximately 50% were seen once. With respect to this clone: Its antigen remains unknown.

Material: central memory CD4+ T cells from blood. This chain links TRBV29-1 with TRBJ1-1; D might be TRBD1 (6 bases). This clonotype originated in a man in his thirties or forties with type 1 diabetes. The CDR3 DNA follows: TGCAGCGTGTGGGAGGGGGGCGCGGTCGGGACTGAAGCTTTCTTT. Translation gives CSVWEGGAVGTEAFF.